This T cell receptor (beta chain) was found in a study of blood T cells in healthy people across ages. Study-level results: Across the age range, TCR beta diversity per million T cells fell in a roughly linear way.

Next came a second PCR, run for about 6 to 11 cycles, which used a sample-barcoded 5' primer along with a J-beta primer mix. TCRdb passed the 5' RACE reads through MiXCR, listing each CDR3 protein once. Counted here are more than 1 million distinct CDR3 sequences, over 35% occurring once; the ten biggest clones make up 18%. The germline V gene has CDR1 SQVTM and CDR2 ANQGSEA. J lost 12 bases, V lost 3 bases, and 13 bases had no gene match. This CDR3 has 14 amino acids. About this clonotype itself: The antigen is unknown.

This sequence was found in a woman in her fifties or sixties in good health. The specimen was blood. The chain links TRBV29-1 to TRBJ1-2, with TRBD1 identical over 10 bases. CDR3 loop: CSVDLGQGTSGHTF. The CDR3 nucleotides read TGCAGCGTTGATTTGGGACAGGGGACGAGCGGCCACACCTTC.